The source of this TCR beta chain is a study of T cell responses to AZD1222 COVID-19 vaccine. Findings of the study overall: Reportedly, nearly half of unique spike TCRs recognized epitopes outside B.1.351/B.1.1.7 mutations.

Using immunoSEQ multiplex PCR, the repertoire was profiled, and TCRdb retains in-frame clones only, with some absent. The sample consists of about 130,000 clones, about 93% of them appearing once. As concerns this clone: Its antigen is still unknown.

Per germline, CDR1 SEHNR and CDR2 FQNEAQ (reference sequence). The CDR3 runs to 13 residues. Trimming cost V 4 bases and J 8 bases, with 9 bases left between them. The TCR sequence derives from an adult who received the AZD1222 COVID-19 vaccine. The V gene is TRBV7-9, the J gene TRBJ1-6, with D unclear. Here the sequenced sample was peripheral blood, taken 28 days after the second AZD1222 dose. The CDR3: CASSSGGYSPLHF. The CDR3 DNA sequence: TGTGCCAGCAGCTCGGGTGGGTATTCACCCCTCCACTTT.